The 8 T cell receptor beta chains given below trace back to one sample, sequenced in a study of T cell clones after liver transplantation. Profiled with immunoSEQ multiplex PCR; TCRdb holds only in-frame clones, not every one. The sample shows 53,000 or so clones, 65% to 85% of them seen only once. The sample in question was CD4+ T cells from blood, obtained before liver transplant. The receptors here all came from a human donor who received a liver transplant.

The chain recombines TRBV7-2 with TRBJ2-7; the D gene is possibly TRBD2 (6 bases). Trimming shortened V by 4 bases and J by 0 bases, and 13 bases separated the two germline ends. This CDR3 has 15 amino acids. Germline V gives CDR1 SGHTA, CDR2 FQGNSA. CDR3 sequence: CASSSGVPSSYEQYF. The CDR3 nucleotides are TGTGCCAGCAGCTCGGGGGTACCCTCCTCCTACGAGCAGTACTTC.

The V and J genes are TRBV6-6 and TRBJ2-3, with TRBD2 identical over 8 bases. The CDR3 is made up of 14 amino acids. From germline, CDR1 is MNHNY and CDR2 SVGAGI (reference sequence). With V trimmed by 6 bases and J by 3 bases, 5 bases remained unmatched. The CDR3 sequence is CASRLRGGTDTQYF. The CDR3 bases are TGTGCCAGCAGACTACGGGGGGGGACAGATACGCAGTATTTT.

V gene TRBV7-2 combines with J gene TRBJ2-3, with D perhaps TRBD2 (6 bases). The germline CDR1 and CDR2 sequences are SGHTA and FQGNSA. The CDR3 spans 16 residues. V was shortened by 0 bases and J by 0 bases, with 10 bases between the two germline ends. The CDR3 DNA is TGTGCCAGCAGCTTAGCGGGGGGAAGTAGCACAGATACGCAGTATTTT. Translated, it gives CASSLAGGSSTDTQYF.

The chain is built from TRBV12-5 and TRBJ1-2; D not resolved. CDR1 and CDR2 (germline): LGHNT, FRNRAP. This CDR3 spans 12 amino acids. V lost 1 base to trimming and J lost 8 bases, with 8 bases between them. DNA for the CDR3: TGTGCTAGTGGTTTGGGCCTTGGGGGCTACACCTTC. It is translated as CASGLGLGGYTF.

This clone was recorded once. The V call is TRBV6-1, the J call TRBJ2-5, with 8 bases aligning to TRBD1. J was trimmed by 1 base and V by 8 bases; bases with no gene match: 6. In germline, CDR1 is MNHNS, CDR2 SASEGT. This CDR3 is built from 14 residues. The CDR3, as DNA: TGTGCCAGCCGCTGGACAGGGATCCAAGAGACCCAGTACTTC. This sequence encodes CASRWTGIQETQYF.

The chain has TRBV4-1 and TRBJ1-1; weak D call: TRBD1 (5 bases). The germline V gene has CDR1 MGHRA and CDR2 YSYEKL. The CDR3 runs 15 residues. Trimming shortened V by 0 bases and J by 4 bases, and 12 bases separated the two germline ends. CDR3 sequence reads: CASSQDHRLVTEAFF. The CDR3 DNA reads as TGCGCCAGCAGCCAAGATCACAGGTTGGTCACTGAAGCTTTCTTT.

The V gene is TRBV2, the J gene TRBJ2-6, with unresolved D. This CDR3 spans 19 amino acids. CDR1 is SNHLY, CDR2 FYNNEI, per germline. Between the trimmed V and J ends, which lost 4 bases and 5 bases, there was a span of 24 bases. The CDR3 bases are TGTGCCAGCAGTGGAACGCGTTACCGATACAAAAGTCGGGCCAACGTCCTGACTTTC. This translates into CASSGTRYRYKSRANVLTF. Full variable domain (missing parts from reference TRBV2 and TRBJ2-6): EPEVTQTPSHQVTQMGQEVILRCVPISNHLYFYWYRQILGQKVEFLVSFYNNEISEKSEIFDDQFSVERPDGSNFTLKIRSTKLEDSAMYFCASSGTRYRYKSRANVLTFGAGSRLTVL.

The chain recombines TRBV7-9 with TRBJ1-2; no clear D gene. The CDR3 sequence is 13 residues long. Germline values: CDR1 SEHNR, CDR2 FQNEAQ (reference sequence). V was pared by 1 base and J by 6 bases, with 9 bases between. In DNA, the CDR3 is TGTGCCAGCAGCTTAGAAATGCGGGATGGCTACACCTTC. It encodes CASSLEMRDGYTF.